This TCR beta chain was identified during a study of T cells in Graves' hyperthyroidism and ophthalmopathy. Study in general: Prior to any treatment, at the point of initial diagnosis, peripheral blood was collected.

Study-wide results and caveats: Most expanded thyroid clonotypes above 0.001 recurred in blood.

Not enrolled were patients with uncontrolled infection, other autoimmune disease, pregnancy or lactation. Diagnostic decisions used clinical symptoms, serum thyroxine and TRAb, thyroid ultrasound and orbital computed tomography. A remark on this clonotype: Its specificity is not known.

Authors of the study amplified TCR beta CDR3 regions from RNA transcripts. Carried out on the TCR CDR3, a first-round RT-PCR used the HTBI primer set. MiXCR, applied by TCRdb to the multiplex PCR reads, yields one record per CDR3 protein. The data contain a few hundred thousand distinct CDR3 sequences, 13% to 15% of them seen just once; the ten biggest clones take up 13%. This CDR3 spans 15 amino acids. CDR1 and CDR2 (germline): SGDLS, YYNGEE. Trimming pared 2 bases from V and 7 bases from J, leaving 16 bases between. The sample comprised blood. This receptor was obtained from a woman between 40 and 55 years old with Graves' hyperthyroidism that later progressed to Graves' ophthalmopathy. The chain employs TRBV9 and TRBJ2-1; D unclear. DNA of the CDR3: TGTGCCAGCAGCGTGACCAATCCCCCGGAAAATGAGCAGTTCTTC. Its translation is CASSVTNPPENEQFF.